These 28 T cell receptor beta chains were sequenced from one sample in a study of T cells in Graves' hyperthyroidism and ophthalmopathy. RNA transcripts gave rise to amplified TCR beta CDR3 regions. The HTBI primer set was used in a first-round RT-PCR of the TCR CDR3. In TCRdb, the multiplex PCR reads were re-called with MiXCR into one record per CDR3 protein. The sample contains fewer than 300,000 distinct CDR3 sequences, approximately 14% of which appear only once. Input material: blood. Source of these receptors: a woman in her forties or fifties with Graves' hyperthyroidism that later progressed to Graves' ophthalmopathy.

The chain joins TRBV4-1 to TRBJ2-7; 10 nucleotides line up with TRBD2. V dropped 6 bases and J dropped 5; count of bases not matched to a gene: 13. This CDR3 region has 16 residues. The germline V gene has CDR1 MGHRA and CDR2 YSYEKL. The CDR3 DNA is TGCGCCAGCAGTGGTGCCCACTCTAGCGGGAGAAACGAGCAGTACTTC. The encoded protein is CASSGAHSSGRNEQYF.

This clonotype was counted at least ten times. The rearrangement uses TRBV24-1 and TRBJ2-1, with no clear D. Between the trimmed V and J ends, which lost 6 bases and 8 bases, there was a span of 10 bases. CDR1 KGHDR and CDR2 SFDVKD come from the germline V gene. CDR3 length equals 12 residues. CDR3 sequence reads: CATSHGPYEQFF. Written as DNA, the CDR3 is TGTGCCACCAGTCACGGACCATATGAGCAGTTCTTC.

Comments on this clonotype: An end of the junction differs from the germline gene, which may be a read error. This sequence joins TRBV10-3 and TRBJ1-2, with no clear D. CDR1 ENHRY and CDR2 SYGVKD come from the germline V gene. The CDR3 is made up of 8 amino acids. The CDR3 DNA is TGTGCCATCGGCCCCGGGTCCTTC. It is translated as CAIGPGSF.

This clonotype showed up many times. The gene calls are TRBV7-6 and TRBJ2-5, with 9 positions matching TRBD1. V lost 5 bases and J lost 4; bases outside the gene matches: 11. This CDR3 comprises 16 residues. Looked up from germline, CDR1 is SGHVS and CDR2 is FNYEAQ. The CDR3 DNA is TGTGCCAGCAGCCCCAGCCGAACAGGGGGCACAGAGACCCAGTACTTC. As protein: CASSPSRTGGTETQYF.

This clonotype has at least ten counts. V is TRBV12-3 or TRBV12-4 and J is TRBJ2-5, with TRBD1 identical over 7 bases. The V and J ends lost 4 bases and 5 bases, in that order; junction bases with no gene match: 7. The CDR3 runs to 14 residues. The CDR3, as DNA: TGTGCCAGCAGTTCGTACAGGGGTGCGGAGACCCAGTACTTC. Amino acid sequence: CASSSYRGAETQYF.

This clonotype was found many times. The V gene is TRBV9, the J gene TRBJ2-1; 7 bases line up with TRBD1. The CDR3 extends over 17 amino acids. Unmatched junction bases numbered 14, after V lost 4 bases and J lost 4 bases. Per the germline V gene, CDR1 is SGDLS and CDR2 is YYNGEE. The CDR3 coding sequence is TGTGCCAGCAGCCTAATCCGGGACAGTCTCCCGTACAATGAGCAGTTCTTC. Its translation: CASSLIRDSLPYNEQFF.

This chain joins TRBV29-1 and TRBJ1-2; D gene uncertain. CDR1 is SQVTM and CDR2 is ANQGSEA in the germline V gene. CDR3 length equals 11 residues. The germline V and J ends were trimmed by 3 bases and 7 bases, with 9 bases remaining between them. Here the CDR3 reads CSVDRLAGYTF. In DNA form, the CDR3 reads TGCAGCGTTGATCGGTTAGCTGGCTACACCTTC.

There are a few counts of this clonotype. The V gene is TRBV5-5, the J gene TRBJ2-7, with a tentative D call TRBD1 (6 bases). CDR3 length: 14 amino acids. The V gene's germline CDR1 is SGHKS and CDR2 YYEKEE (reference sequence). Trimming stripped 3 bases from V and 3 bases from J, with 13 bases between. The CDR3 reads CASSSTGTFYEQYF. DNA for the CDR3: TGTGCCAGCAGCTCGACCGGGACATTCTACGAGCAGTACTTC.

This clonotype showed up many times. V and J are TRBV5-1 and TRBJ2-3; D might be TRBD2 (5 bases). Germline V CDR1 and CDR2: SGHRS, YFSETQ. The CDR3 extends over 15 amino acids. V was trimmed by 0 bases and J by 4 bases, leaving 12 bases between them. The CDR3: CASSLGGKGPDTQYF. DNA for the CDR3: TGCGCCAGCAGCTTGGGAGGGAAGGGCCCAGATACGCAGTATTTT.

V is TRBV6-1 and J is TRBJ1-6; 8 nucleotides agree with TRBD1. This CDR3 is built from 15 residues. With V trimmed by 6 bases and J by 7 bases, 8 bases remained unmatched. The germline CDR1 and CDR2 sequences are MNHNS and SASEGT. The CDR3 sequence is CASRDFTGGNSPLHF. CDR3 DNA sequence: TGTGCCAGCAGGGACTTTACAGGGGGGAATTCACCCCTCCACTTT.

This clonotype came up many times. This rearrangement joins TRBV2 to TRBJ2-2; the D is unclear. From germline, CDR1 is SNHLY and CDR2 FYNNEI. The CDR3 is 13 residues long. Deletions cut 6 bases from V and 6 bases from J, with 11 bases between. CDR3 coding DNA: TGTGCCAGCAGATTCAGCGTCCCCGGGGAGCTGTTTTTT. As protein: CASRFSVPGELFF.

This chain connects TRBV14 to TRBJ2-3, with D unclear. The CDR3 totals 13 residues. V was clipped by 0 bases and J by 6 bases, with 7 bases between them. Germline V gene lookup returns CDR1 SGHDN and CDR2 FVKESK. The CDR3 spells CASSQELRDTQYF. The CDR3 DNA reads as TGTGCCAGCAGCCAAGAGTTACGGGATACGCAGTATTTT.

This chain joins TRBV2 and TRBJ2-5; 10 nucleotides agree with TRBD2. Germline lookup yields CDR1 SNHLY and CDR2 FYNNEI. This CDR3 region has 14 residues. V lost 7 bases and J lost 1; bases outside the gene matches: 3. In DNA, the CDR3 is TGTGCCAGCACTCGGACTAGCGGCCAAGAGACCCAGTACTTC. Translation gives CASTRTSGQETQYF.

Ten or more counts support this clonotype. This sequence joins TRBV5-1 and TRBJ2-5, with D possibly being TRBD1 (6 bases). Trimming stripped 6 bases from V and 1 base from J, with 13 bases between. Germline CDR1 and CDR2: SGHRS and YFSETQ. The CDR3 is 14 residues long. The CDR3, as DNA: TGCGCCAGCACCGAACCGACAGGCCAAGAGACCCAGTACTTC. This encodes CASTEPTGQETQYF.

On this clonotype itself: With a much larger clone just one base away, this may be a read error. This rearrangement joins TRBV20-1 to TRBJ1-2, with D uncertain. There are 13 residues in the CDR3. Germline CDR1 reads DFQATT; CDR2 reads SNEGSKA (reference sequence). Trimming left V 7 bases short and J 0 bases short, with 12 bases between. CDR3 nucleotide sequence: TGCAGTGTTGCGACCGTAGCTAACTATGGCTACACCTTC. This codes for CSVATVANYGYTF.

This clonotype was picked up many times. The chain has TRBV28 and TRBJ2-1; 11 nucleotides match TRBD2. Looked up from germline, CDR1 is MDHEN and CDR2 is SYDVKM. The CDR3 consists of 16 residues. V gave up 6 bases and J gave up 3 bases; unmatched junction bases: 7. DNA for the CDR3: TGTGCCAGCAGCCCGGGACTAGCGGACCACTACAATGAGCAGTTCTTC. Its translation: CASSPGLADHYNEQFF.

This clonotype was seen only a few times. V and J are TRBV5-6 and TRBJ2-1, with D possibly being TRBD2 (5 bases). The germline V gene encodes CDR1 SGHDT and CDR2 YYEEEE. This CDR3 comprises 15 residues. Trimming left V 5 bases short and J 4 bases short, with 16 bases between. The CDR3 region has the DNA TGTGCCAGCAGAGCCTCCGTCGGAGGTTACAATGAGCAGTTCTTC. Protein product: CASRASVGGYNEQFF.

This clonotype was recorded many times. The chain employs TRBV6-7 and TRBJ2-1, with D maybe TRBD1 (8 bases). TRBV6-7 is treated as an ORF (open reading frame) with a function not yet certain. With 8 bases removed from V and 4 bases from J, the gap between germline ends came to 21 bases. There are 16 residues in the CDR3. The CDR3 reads CASRQNRGGIYNEQFF. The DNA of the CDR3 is TGTGCCAGCCGACAAAACAGGGGGGGGATTTACAATGAGCAGTTCTTC.

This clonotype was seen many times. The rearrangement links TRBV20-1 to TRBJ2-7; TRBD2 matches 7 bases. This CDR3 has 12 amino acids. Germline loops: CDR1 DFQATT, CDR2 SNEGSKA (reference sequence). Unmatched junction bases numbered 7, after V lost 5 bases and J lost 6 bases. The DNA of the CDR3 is TGCAGTGCTTCACGACTAGCCGCCGAGCAGTACTTC. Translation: CSASRLAAEQYF.

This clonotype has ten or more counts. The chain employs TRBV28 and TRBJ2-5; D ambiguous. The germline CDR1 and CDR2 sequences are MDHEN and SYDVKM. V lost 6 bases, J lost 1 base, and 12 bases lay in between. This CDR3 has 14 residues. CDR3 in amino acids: CASSRSKGQETQYF. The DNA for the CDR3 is TGTGCCAGCAGCCGTTCGAAAGGCCAAGAGACCCAGTACTTC. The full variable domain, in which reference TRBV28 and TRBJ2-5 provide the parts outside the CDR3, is DVKVTQSSRYLVKRTGEKVFLECVQDMDHENMFWYRQDPGLGLRLIYFSYDVKMKEKGDIPEGYSVSREKKERFSLILESASTNQTSMYLCASSRSKGQETQYFGPGTRLLVL.

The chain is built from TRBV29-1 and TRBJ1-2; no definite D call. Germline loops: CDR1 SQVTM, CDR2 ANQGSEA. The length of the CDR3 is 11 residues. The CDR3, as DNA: TGCAATCGAGAGGGAACCTATGGCTACACCTTC. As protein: CNREGTYGYTF. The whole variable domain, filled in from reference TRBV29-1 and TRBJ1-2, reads SAVISQKPSRDICQRGTSLTIQCQVDSQVTMMFWYRQQPGQSLTLIATANQGSEATYESGFVIDKFPISRPNLTFSTLTVSNMSPEDSSIYLCNREGTYGYTFGSGTRLTVV.

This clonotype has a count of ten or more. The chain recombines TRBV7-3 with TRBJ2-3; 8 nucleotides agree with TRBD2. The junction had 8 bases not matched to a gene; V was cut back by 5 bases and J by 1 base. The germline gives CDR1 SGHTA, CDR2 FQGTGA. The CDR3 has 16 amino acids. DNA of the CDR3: TGTGCCAGCAGCGTGGGACCGGGACTAGGCACAGATACGCAGTATTTT. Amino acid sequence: CASSVGPGLGTDTQYF.

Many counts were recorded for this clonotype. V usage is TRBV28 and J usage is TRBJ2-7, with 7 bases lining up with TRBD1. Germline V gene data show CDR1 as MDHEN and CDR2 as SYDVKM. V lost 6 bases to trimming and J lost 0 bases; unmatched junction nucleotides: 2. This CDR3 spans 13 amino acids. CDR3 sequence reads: CASRDRVSYEQYF. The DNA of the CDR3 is TGTGCCAGCAGAGACAGGGTCTCCTACGAGCAGTACTTC.

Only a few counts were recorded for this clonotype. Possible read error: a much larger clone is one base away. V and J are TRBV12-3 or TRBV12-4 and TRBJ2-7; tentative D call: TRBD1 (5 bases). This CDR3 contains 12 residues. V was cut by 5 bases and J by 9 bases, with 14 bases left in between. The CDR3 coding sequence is TGTGCCAGCAGTCTTTGGGGCCGCGGGCAGTACTTC. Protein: CASSLWGRGQYF.

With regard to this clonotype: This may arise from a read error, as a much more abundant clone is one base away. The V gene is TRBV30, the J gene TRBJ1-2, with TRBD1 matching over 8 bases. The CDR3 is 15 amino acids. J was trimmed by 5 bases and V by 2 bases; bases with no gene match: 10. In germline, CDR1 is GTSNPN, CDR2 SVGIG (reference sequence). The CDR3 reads CAWSIPHRGTYGYTF. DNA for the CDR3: TGTGCCTGGAGTATCCCACACAGGGGGACGTATGGCTACACCTTC.

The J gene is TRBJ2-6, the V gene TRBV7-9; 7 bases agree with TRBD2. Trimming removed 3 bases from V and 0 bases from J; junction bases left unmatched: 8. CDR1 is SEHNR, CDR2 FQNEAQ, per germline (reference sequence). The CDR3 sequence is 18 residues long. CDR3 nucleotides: TGTGCCAGCAGCTTGAAAGGACGGGGGGTCTCTGGGGCCAACGTCCTGACTTTC. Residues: CASSLKGRGVSGANVLTF.

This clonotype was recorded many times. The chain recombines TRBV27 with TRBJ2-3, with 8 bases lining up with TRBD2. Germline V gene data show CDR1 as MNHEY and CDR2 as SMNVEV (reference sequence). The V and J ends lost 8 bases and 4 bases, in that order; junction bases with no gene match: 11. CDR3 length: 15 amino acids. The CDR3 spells CASGVVGGGADTQYF. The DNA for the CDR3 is TGTGCCAGCGGTGTCGTCGGGGGGGGGGCAGATACGCAGTATTTT.

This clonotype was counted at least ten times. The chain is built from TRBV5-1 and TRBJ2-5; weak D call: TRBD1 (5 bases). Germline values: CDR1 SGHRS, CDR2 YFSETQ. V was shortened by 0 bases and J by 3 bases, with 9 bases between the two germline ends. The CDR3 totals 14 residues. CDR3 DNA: TGCGCCAGCAGCTTGGGACAGATAAAAGAGACCCAGTACTTC. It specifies CASSLGQIKETQYF. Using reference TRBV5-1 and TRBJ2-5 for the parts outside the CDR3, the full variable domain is KAGVTQTPRYLIKTRGQQVTLSCSPISGHRSVSWYQQTPGQGLQFLFEYFSETQRNKGNFPGRFSGRQFSNSRSEMNVSTLELGDSALYLCASSLGQIKETQYFGPGTRLLVL.